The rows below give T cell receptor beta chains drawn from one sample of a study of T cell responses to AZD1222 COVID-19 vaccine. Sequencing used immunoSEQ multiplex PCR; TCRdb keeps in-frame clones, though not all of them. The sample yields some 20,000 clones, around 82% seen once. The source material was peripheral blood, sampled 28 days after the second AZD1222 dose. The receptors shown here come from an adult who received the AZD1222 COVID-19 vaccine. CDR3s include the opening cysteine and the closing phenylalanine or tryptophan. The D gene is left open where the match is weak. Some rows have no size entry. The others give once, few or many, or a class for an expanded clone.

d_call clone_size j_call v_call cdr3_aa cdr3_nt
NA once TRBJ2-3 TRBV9 CASSVATRTDTQYF TGTGCCAGCAGCGTAGCTACTCGCACAGATACGCAGTATTTT
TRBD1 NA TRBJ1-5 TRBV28 CASRPPYPNPGQSQPQHF TGTGCCAGCAGGCCCCCTTACCCCAACCCGGGACAGAGCCAGCCCCAGCATTTT
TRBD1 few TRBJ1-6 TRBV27 CASSLWQGAYNSPLHF TGTGCCAGCAGTTTATGGCAGGGGGCTTACAATTCACCCCTCCACTTT
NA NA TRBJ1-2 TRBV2 CASRGQQGVSGYTF TGTGCCAGCAGGGGGCAACAGGGAGTGAGCGGCTACACCTTC
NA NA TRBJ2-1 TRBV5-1 CASRQDSNYNEQFF TGCGCCAGCAGACAGGACAGTAATTACAATGAGCAGTTCTTC
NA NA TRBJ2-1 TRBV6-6 CASSSRAGHNEQFF TGTGCCAGCAGTTCGAGAGCCGGGCACAATGAGCAGTTCTTC
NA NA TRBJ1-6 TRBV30 CAWTQPRRQNSYNSPLHF TGTGCCTGGACGCAACCCAGGAGACAGAACTCCTATAATTCACCCCTCCACTTT
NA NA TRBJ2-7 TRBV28 CASMTASPYEQYF TGTGCCAGCATGACAGCCTCCCCCTACGAGCAGTACTTC
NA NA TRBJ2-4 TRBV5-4 CASSLSRGGDEHF TGTGCCAGCAGCTTGTCCAGAGGTGGGGACGAGCACTTC
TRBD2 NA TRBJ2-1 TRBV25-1 CASSELEASGRPNEQFF TGTGCCAGCAGTGAATTGGAGGCTAGCGGGAGACCGAATGAGCAGTTCTTC
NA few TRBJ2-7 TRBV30 CAWSDGVDYEQYF TGTGCCTGGAGTGATGGAGTAGACTACGAGCAGTACTTC
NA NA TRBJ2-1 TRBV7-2 CASSRSRESSYNEQFF TGTGCCAGCAGCCGGTCCCGGGAGTCCTCCTACAATGAGCAGTTCTTC
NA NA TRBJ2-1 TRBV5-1 CASSFRQKPNNEQFF TGCGCCAGCAGCTTTAGACAAAAGCCTAACAATGAGCAGTTCTTC
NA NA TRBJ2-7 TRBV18 CASSPSETYEQYF TGTGCCAGCTCACCCTCGGAGACCTACGAGCAGTACTTC
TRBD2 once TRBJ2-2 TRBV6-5 CASSYGLASTGELFF TGTGCCAGCAGTTACGGACTAGCGTCCACCGGGGAGCTGTTTTTT
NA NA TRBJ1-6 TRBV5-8 CASSNWEAYNSPLHF TGTGCCAGCAGCAATTGGGAGGCCTACAATTCACCCCTCCACTTT